The table lists the clone carrying this T cell receptor beta chain with many counts. Its antigen is not known. This entry comes from a study of T cells in Graves' hyperthyroidism and ophthalmopathy. Across the whole study: Upon initial diagnosis and before any treatment, peripheral blood was collected. Study results and caveats: Blood also showed most of the thyroid clonotypes that were expanded above 0.001.

With 6 bases clipped from V and 3 bases from J, the junction kept 11 bases outside the gene matches. Germline CDR1 DFQATT, CDR2 SNEGSKA (reference sequence). The CDR3 totals 15 residues. The source material, RNA transcripts, was used to amplify TCR beta CDR3 regions. When the TCR CDR3 underwent first-round RT-PCR, the HTBI primer set was used. From the multiplex PCR reads, TCRdb called clonotypes with MiXCR, one entry per CDR3 protein. The data show approximately 600,000 distinct CDR3 sequences, about a fifth seen once. The V call is TRBV20-1, the J call TRBJ2-1; 7 bases map to TRBD2. The specimen was blood. The TCR originated in a man younger than 40 with Graves' ophthalmopathy. The DNA for the CDR3 is TGCAGTGCAAATAAGCGGGACTGGGGCTACAATGAGCAGTTCTTC. Protein: CSANKRDWGYNEQFF.